The clone carrying this T cell receptor beta chain was seen only once. What it binds is unknown. These data are taken from a study of cytomegalovirus exposure and HLA in healthy donors. The protocol was immunoSEQ multiplex PCR, while the TCRdb copy is restricted to in-frame clones and leaves out a portion. This table holds about 110,000 clones, roughly 84% found once. The CDR3 is 13 amino acids. V lost 7 bases and J lost 0; bases outside the gene matches: 5. Germline CDR1 SQVTM, CDR2 ANQGSEA. Study observations and caveats: Within the approximately 120 validation repertoires, first-cohort TCR clusters tended to co-occur, according to a later analysis. TCR beta chains numbering under 200 were designated cytomegalovirus-associated.

This sequence was found in a woman aged 18-35 years in good health and CMV-seronegative. J is TRBJ1-2 and V is TRBV29-1; 7 bases fit TRBD1. The source material was PBMCs. The DNA for the CDR3 is TGCAGCGCTGAGGGGGCGCCTAACTATGGCTACACCTTC. Translating it yields CSAEGAPNYGYTF.